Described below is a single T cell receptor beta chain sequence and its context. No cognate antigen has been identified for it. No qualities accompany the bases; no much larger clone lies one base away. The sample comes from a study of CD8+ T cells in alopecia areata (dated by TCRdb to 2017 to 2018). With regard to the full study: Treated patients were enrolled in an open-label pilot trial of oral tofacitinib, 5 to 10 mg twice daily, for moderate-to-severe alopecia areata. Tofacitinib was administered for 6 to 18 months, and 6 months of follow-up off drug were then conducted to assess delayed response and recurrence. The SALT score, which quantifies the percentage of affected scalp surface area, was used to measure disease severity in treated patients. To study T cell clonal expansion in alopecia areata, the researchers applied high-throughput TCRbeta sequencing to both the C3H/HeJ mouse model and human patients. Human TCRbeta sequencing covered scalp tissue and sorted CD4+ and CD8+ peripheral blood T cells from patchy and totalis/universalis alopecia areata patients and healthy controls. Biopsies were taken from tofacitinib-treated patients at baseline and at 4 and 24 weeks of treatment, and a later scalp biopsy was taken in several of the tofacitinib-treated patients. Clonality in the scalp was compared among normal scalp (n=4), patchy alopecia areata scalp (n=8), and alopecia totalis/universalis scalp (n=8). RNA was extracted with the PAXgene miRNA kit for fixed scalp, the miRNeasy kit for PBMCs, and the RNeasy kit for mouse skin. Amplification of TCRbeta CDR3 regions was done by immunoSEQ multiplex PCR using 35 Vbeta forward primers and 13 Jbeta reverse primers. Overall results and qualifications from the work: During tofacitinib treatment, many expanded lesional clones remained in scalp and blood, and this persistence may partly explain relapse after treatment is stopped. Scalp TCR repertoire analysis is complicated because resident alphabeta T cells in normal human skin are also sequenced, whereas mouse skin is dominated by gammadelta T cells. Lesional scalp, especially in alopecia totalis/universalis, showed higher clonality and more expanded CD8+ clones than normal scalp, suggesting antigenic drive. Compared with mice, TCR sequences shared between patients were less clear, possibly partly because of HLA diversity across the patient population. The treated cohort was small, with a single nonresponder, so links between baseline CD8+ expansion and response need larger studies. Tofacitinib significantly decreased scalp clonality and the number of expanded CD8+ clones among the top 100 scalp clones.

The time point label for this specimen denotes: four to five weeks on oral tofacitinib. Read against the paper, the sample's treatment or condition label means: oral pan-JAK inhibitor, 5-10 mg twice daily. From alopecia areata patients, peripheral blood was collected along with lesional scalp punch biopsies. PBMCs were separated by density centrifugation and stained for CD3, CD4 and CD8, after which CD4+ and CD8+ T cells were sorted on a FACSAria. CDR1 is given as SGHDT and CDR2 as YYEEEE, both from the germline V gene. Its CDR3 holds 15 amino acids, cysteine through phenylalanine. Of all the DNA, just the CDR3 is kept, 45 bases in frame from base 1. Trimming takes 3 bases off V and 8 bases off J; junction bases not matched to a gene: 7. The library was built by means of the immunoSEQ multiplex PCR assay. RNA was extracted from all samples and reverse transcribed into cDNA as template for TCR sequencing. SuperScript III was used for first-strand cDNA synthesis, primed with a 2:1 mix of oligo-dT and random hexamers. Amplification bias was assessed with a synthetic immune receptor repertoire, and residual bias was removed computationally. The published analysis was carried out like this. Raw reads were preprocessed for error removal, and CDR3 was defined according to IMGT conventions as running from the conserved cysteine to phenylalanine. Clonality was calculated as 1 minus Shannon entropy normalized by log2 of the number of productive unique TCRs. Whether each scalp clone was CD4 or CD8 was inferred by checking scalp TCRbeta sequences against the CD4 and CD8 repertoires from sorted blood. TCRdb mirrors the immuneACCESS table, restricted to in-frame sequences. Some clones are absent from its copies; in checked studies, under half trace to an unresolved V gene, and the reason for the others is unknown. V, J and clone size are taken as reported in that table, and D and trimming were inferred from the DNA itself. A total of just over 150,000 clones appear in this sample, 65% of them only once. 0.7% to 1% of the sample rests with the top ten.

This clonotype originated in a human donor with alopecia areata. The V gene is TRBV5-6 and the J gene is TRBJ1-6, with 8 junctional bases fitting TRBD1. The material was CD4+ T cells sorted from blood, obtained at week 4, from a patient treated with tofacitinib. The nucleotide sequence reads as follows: TGTGCCAGCAGCTCTCTTAGGACAGGGTATTCACCCCTCCACTTT. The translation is CASSSLRTGYSPLHF.